A single TCR beta chain is shown here with its context. The CDR3 sequence is 16 residues long. Germline CDR1 reads SGHTA; CDR2 reads FQGNSA. V shed 6 bases and J 4 bases; nucleotides not matched to a gene: 8. As handled by the study authors: Estimated nucleated cell counts came from reference gene primer amplification. TCRdb's table, derived via immunoSEQ multiplex PCR, lists solely in-frame clones and lacks some. V and J calls plus clone size are reproduced from that table; the DNA served to infer D and trimming. This table holds roughly 90,000 clones, around 80% found once. These data are taken from a study of blood T cell repertoires in COVID-19. Turning to the study itself: There were acute and convalescent COVID-19 samples, and they came from the United States, Italy and Spain. PBMCs, B-cell-depleted T cells, or T cells provided the cDNA or gDNA that made up the material.

This chain joins TRBV7-2 and TRBJ2-2; 10 bases fit TRBD2. The receptor was isolated from a woman older than 75 with active or convalescent COVID-19. Specimen: peripheral blood. CDR3: CASSFAGLAVTGELFF. CDR3 DNA: TGTGCCAGCAGTTTCGCCGGACTAGCGGTCACCGGGGAGCTGTTTTTT.